The clone carrying this TCR beta chain was seen once. Data came from immunoSEQ multiplex PCR; TCRdb stores just in-frame clones and leaves some out. This sample has about 120,000 clones; approximately 92% occur once, and the top ten carry 0.15% to 0.19%. The entry originates in a study of OX40 agonist ivuxolimab in advanced cancers. For the study at large: Among those enrolled, mean age was about 60 years (range about 23 to 85) and about 81% were male. Earlier treatment with anti-PD-1, anti-PD-L1 or anti-CTLA-4 was permitted, and about 40% had received some.

The sequence came from an adult with an advanced solid tumor such as melanoma, head and neck, liver or kidney cancer. The source material was CD4+ or CD8+ T cells sorted from blood, sampled in a trial of the OX40 agonist ivuxolimab.

CDR3 coding DNA: TGTGCCAGCAGCTTATATTTGGACCATAGCAATCAGCCCCAGCATTTT. Protein product: CASSLYLDHSNQPQHF. The gene calls are TRBV7-2 and TRBJ1-5, with D uncertain. The germline V gene encodes CDR1 SGHTA and CDR2 FQGNSA. CDR3 length equals 16 residues. V lost 2 bases, J lost 0 bases, and 11 bases lay in between.